The rows below give T cell receptor beta chains drawn from one sample of a study of T cells in Graves' hyperthyroidism and ophthalmopathy. One entry per CDR3 protein results from TCRdb running MiXCR on the multiplex PCR reads. The data hold more than 500,000 distinct CDR3 sequences, with roughly a sixth observed a single time. Input material: blood. These TCRs come from a woman aged 25-40 years with Graves' ophthalmopathy. Both conserved end residues are part of each CDR3. Clone size, where shown, is once, few, many, or a class for clones that have expanded.

clone_size v_call cdr3_aa
many TRBV5-8 CASSLIEFYEQYF
- TRBV3-1 CASSHSGLIWGTGELFF
many TRBV27 CASSIRATVGGFYEQYF
- TRBV5-8 CASSPGAADIWSSYNEQFF
- TRBV7-2 CASSTLGGRGEETQYF
- TRBV14 CASIRDGCVETQYF
- TRBV7-3 CVSSLGGQDYEQYF
many TRBV20-1 CSAVRDSEAFF
- TRBV29-1 CSVTGTGGGTDTQYF
many TRBV20-1 CSATAREKHQETQYF
many TRBV18 CASSPGSNTEAFF